The clone carrying this T cell receptor (beta chain) was found a few times. A junction boundary mismatches the germline segment, possibly from a read error. These data belong to a study of blood T cell repertoires in COVID-19. In the study overall: Italy, Spain and the United States were the sources of the convalescent and acute COVID-19 samples.

This table comes from immunoSEQ multiplex PCR, and its TCRdb copy is limited to in-frame clones, with some not included. Counted here are under 450,000 clones, more than 75% occurring once; the ten biggest clones make up approximately 3.1%. Germline CDR1 reads LGHNA; CDR2 reads YNFKEQ. The CDR3 loop spans 14 amino acids. This receptor was identified in a woman in her twenties or thirties who had recovered from COVID-19. The material sequenced was PBMCs or T cells enriched from blood (not recorded which). The chain employs TRBV4-2 and TRBJ2-7, with TRBD2 identical over 9 bases. CDR3 protein: CASSQEERGAPGDF. CDR3 DNA: TGTGCCAGCAGCCAAGAGGAGCGGGGGGCCCCCGGGGACTTC.